The 8 T cell receptor beta chains below come from one sample, sequenced in a study of a mutant IDH1 vaccine in newly diagnosed glioma. Libraries were prepared by immunoSEQ multiplex PCR; TCRdb keeps only in-frame clonotypes and omits some of them. The data show about 25,000 clones, around 77% seen once. Documented time point: week 11, during vaccination. Every vaccination contained 300 ug of the mutant IDH1 20-mer peptide and was paired with topical imiquimod. These receptors' targets are unknown. Specimen: PBMCs, collected from a glioma patient whose treatment included an IDH1 peptide vaccine. These receptors all stem from a young woman with glioma.

The chain uses TRBV19 and TRBJ2-5, with D uncertain. From germline, CDR1 is LNHDA and CDR2 SQIVND (reference sequence). The CDR3 extends over 13 amino acids. With 4 bases removed from V and 5 bases from J, the gap between germline ends came to 11 bases. CDR3 sequence: CASSNGGLETQYF. The CDR3 DNA reads as TGTGCCAGTAGTAATGGCGGATTGGAGACCCAGTACTTC.

This chain joins TRBV5-4 and TRBJ2-1; D gene uncertain. This CDR3 region has 14 residues. The V gene's germline CDR1 is SGHNT and CDR2 YYREEE (reference sequence). V lost 9 bases to trimming and J lost 6 bases, with 19 bases between them. The CDR3 reads CATLPRQASNEQFF. CDR3 nucleotides: TGTGCCACTCTCCCGCGGCAGGCTAGCAATGAGCAGTTCTTC.

The J gene is TRBJ1-4, the V gene TRBV19; 7 positions agree with TRBD1. Losses at the gene ends were 6 bases for V and 7 bases for J; bases not matched to a gene: 8. Germline CDR1 and CDR2: LNHDA and SQIVND (reference sequence). The CDR3 extends over 14 amino acids. DNA for the CDR3: TGTGCCAGTAGCTCACGACAGGGCGGTGAAAAACTGTTTTTT. It translates to CASSSRQGGEKLFF.

The CDR3 DNA follows: TGTGCCAGCAGCGTGGGGGGGGCCCCTGGAAACACCATATATTTT. It translates to CASSVGGAPGNTIYF. The chain combines TRBV9 with TRBJ1-3, with D perhaps TRBD1 (6 bases). The CDR3 runs to 15 residues. CDR1 is SGDLS, CDR2 YYNGEE, per germline. V lost 2 bases, J lost 2 bases, and 11 bases lay in between.

The J gene is TRBJ2-1, the V gene TRBV19; D gene unclear. The germline CDR1 and CDR2 sequences are LNHDA and SQIVND (reference sequence). Trimming took 1 base from V and 0 from J, leaving 7 bases between them. CDR3 length: 15 residues. The CDR3 sequence is CASSIGLGSYNEQFF. The CDR3 region has the DNA TGTGCCAGTAGTATAGGCCTCGGCTCCTACAATGAGCAGTTCTTC. The full variable domain, its missing parts supplied by reference TRBV19 and TRBJ2-1, is DGGITQSPKYLFRKEGQNVTLSCEQNLNHDAMYWYRQDPGQGLRLIYYSQIVNDFQKGDIAEGYSVSREKKESFPLTVTSAQKNPTAFYLCASSIGLGSYNEQFFGPGTRLTVL.

This clone was counted once. The chain is built from TRBV9 and TRBJ2-1; D is perhaps TRBD1 (5 bases). The CDR3 contains 13 residues. The ends were cut back, 5 bases at V and 2 bases at J, with 8 bases in the middle. Germline V CDR1 and CDR2: SGDLS, YYNGEE. CDR3 sequence reads: CASSLDTYNEQFF. CDR3 DNA sequence: TGTGCCAGCAGTCTGGACACCTACAATGAGCAGTTCTTC.

The CDR3 loop is CAWSEGDNEKLFF. The CDR3 DNA reads as TGTGCCTGGAGTGAAGGGGATAATGAAAAACTGTTTTTT. The genes are TRBV30 and TRBJ1-4; TRBD1 might be the D (5 bases). The CDR3 runs 13 residues. V was pared by 1 base and J by 4 bases, with 7 bases between. Germline V gene sequence: CDR1 GTSNPN, CDR2 SVGIG (reference sequence).

The chain combines TRBV14 with TRBJ1-2; 9 positions match TRBD1. V gave up 4 bases and J gave up 4 bases; unmatched junction bases: 7. Germline lookup yields CDR1 SGHDN and CDR2 FVKESK. The CDR3 runs 15 residues. The CDR3 DNA reads as TGTGCCAGCAGCCGCACACAGGGGGCTCGCTATGGCTACACCTTC. Translating it yields CASSRTQGARYGYTF.